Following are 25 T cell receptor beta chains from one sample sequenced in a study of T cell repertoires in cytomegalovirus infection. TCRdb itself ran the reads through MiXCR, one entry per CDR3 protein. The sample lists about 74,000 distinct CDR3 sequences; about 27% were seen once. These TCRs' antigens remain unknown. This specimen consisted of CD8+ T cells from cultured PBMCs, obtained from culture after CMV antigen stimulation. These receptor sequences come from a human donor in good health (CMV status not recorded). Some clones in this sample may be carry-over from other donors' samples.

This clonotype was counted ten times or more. CDR3 DNA: TGTGCCAGCAGCGTCCCTGGCGGTAGCACAGATACGCAGTATTTT. It translates to CASSVPGGSTDTQYF. The V and J genes are TRBV7-8 and TRBJ2-3; D unclear. The V and J ends lost 5 bases and 0 bases respectively, with 12 bases between them. The CDR3 has 15 residues. The V gene's germline CDR1 is SGHVS and CDR2 FQNEAQ.

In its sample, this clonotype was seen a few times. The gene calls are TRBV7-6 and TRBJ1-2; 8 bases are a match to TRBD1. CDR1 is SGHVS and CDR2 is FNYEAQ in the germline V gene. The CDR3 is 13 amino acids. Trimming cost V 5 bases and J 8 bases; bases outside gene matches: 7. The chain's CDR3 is CASSPRQGKGYTF. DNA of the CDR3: TGTGCCAGCAGCCCTCGACAGGGGAAGGGCTACACCTTC.

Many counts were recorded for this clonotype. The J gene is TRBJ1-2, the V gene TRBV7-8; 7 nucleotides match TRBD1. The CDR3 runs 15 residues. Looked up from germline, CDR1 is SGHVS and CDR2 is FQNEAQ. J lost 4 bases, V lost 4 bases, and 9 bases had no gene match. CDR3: CASSSRTGSPYGYTF. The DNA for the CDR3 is TGTGCCAGCAGCTCCAGGACAGGAAGCCCCTATGGCTACACCTTC.

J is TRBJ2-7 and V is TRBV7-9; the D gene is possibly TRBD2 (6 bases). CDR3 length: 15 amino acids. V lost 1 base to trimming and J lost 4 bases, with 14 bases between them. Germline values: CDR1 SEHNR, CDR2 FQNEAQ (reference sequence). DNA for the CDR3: TGTGCCAGCAGCTTAGGTGTAGGGAGGAGATACGAGCAGTACTTC. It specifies CASSLGVGRRYEQYF.

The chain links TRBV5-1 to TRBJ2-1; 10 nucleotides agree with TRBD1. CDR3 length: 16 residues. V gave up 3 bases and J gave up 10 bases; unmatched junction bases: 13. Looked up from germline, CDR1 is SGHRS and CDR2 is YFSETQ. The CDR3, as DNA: TGCGCCAGCAGCTCCCTCCGGGACAGGGGCATAAAGGAGCAGTTCTTC. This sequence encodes CASSSLRDRGIKEQFF.

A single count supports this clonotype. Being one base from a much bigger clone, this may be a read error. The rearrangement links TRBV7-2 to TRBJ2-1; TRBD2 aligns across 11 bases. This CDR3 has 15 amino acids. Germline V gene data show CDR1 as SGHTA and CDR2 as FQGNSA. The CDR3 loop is CASSPTSGVQDEEFF. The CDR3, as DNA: TGTGCCAGCAGCCCGACTAGCGGGGTCCAAGATGAGGAGTTCTTC.

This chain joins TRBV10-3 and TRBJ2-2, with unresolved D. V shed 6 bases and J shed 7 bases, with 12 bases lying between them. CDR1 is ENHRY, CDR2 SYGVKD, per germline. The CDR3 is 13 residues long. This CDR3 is CAIRWEDNGELFF. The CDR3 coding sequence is TGTGCCATCAGATGGGAAGACAACGGGGAGCTGTTTTTT.

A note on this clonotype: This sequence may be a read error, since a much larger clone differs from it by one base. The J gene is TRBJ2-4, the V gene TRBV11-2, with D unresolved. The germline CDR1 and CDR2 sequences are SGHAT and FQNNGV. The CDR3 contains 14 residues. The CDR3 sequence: CVSSPDLAKNIQYF. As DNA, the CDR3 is TGTGTCAGCAGCCCGGATCTAGCCAAAAACATTCAGTACTTC.

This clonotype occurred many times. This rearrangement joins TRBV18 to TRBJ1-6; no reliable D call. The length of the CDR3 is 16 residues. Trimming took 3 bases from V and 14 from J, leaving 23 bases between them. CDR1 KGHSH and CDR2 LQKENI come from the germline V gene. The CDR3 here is CASSPTKLIFLGTLHF. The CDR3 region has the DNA TGTGCCAGCTCACCCACTAAACTCATTTTCCTGGGGACCCTCCACTTT.

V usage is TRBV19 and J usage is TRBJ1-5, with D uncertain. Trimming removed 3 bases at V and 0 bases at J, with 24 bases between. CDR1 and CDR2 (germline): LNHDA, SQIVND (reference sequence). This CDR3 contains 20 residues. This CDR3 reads CASSISAGLILVYSNQPQHF. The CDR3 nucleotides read TGTGCCAGTAGTATTTCCGCCGGACTCATACTCGTCTATAGCAATCAGCCCCAGCATTTT.

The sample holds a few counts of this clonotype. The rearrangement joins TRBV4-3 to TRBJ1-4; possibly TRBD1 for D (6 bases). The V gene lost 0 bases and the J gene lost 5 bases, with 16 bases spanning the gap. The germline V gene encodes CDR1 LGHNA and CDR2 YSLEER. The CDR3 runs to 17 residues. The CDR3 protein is CASSQDRSAGANEKLFF. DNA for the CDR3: TGCGCCAGCAGCCAAGATAGATCGGCAGGGGCGAATGAAAAACTGTTTTTT.

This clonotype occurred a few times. The CDR3, as DNA: TGTGCCACCAGTGAACTGACAGGGGGTTCCTACAATGAGCAGTTCTTC. Protein sequence: CATSELTGGSYNEQFF. The gene calls are TRBV24-1 and TRBJ2-1, with 9 bases matching TRBD1. Per germline, CDR1 KGHDR and CDR2 SFDVKD. V trimming: 4 bases; J trimming: 1 base; junction bases outside the gene matches: 4. This CDR3 is built from 16 residues.

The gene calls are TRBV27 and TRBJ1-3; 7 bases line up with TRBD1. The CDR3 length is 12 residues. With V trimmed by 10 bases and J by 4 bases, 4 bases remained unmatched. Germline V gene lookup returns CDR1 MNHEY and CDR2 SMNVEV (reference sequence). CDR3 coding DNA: TGTGCCACCAGGGGGTCGGGAAACACCATATATTTT. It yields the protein CATRGSGNTIYF.

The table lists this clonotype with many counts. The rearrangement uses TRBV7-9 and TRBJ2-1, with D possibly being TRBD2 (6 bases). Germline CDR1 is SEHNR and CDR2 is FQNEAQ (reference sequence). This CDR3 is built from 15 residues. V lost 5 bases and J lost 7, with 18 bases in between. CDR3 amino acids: CASSLGVAVGNEQFF. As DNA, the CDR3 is TGTGCCAGCAGCCTAGGGGTAGCGGTGGGGAATGAGCAGTTCTTC.

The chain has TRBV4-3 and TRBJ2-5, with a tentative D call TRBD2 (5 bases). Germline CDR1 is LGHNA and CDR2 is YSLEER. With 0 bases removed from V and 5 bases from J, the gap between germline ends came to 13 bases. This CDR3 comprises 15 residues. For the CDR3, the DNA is TGCGCCAGCAGCCAAGATTACGTGTCGGGGGAGACCCAGTACTTC. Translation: CASSQDYVSGETQYF.

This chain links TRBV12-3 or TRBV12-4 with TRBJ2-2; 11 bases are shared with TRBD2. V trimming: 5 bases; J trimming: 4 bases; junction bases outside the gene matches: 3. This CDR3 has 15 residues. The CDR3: CASSPGTSGTGELFF. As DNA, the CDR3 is TGTGCCAGCAGTCCAGGGACTAGCGGCACCGGGGAGCTGTTTTTT.

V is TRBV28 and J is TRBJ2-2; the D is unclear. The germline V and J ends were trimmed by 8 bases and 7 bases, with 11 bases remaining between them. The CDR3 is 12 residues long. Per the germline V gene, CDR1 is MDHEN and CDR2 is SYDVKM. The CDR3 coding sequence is TGTGCCAGCCGCCGCGGCGGCGGGGAGCTGTTTTTT. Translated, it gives CASRRGGGELFF.

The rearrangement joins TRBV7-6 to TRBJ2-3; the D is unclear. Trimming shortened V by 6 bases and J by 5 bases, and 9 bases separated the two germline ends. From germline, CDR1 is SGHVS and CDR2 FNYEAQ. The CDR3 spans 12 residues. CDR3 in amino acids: CASSPGLDTQYF. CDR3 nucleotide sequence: TGTGCCAGCAGTCCTGGTCTAGATACGCAGTATTTT.

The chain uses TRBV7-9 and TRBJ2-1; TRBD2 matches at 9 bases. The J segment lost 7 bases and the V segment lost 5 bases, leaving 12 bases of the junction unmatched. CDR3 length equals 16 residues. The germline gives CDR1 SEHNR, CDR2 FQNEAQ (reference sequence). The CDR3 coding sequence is TGTGCCAGCAGCCTTCTGCCCGTAGCGGGAGCTAATGAGCAGTTCTTC. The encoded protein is CASSLLPVAGANEQFF.

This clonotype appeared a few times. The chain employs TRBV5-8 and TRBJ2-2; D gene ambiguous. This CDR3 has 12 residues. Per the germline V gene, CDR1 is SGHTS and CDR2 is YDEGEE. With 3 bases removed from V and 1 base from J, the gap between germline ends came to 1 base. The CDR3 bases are TGTGCCAGCAGCTGGAACACCGGGGAGCTGTTTTTT. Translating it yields CASSWNTGELFF.

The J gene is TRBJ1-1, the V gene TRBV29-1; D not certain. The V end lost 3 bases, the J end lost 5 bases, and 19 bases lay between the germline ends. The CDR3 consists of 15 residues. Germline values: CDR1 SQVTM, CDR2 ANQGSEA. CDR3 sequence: CSVDEGLTVRTEAFF. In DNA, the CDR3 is TGCAGCGTTGACGAAGGTTTGACGGTTCGGACTGAAGCTTTCTTT.

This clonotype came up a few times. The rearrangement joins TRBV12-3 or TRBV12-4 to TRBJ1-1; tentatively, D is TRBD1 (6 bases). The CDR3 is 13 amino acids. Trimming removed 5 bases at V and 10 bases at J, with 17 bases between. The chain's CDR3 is CASSTTGGAVAFF. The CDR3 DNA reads TGTGCCAGCAGTACTACCGGGGGCGCGGTAGCTTTCTTT.

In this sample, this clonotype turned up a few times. As DNA, the CDR3 is TGTGCCACCAGTGATCTCTGGACAGGGACCTCTGGCACAGATACGCAGTATTTT. Its translation: CATSDLWTGTSGTDTQYF. The V and J genes are TRBV24-1 and TRBJ2-3; 8 bases fit TRBD1. The CDR3 has 18 amino acids. V gave up 3 bases and J gave up 1 base; unmatched junction bases: 11. Germline V gene sequence: CDR1 KGHDR, CDR2 SFDVKD.

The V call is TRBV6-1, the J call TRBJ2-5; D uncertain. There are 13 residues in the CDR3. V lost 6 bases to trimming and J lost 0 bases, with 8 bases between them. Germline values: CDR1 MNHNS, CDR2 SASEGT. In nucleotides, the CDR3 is TGTGCCAGCAGCTGGCAGTACCAAGAGACCCAGTACTTC. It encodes CASSWQYQETQYF.

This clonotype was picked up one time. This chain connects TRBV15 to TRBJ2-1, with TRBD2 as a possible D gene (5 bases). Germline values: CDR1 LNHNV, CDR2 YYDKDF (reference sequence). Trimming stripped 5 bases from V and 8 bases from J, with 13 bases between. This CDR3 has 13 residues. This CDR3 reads CATSARGRDEQFF. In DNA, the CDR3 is TGTGCCACCAGCGCCCGAGGGCGGGATGAGCAGTTCTTC.